A single sample is the source of the 21 T cell receptor beta chains below, sequenced in a study of blood T cell repertoires in COVID-19. Here immunoSEQ multiplex PCR was the method, and the copy in TCRdb shows in-frame clones only, minus some. The sample has a few hundred thousand clones; 75% to 90% are singletons. Sequencing input: peripheral blood. These receptors were collected from a man aged 50 or older with acute or convalescent COVID-19.

The V and J genes are TRBV2 and TRBJ2-3; 10 positions agree with TRBD1. There are 14 residues in the CDR3. The germline gives CDR1 SNHLY, CDR2 FYNNEI. V was clipped by 8 bases and J by 2 bases; unmatched bases: 4. The CDR3 DNA follows: TGTGCCAGCGGGGACAGGGGATTCACAGATACGCAGTATTTT. It encodes CASGDRGFTDTQYF.

The chain combines TRBV10-3 with TRBJ2-1; 10 nucleotides line up with TRBD2. Germline CDR1 and CDR2: ENHRY and SYGVKD. After removal of 11 bases from V and 3 bases from J, the junction contained 10 bases not matched to a gene. CDR3 length: 15 residues. The DNA of the CDR3 is TGTGCCTCCAGCGGGGGGGGGAAAAACTACAATGAGCAGTTCTTC. Encoded protein: CASSGGGKNYNEQFF.

There are a few counts of this clone. CDR3 loop: CASCPGGASSYEQYF. DNA of the CDR3: TGTGCCAGCTGCCCCGGGGGGGCTAGTTCCTACGAGCAGTACTTC. V gene TRBV27 combines with J gene TRBJ2-7; 8 positions agree with TRBD2. The CDR3 totals 15 residues. Germline trimming cut 8 bases from V and 1 base from J; bases unmatched to any gene: 10. CDR1 is MNHEY, CDR2 SMNVEV, per germline (reference sequence).

In its sample, this clone was seen a few times. The V gene is TRBV7-9, the J gene TRBJ1-1, with 7 bases matching TRBD1. CDR1 is SEHNR and CDR2 is FQNEAQ in the germline V gene (reference sequence). V shed 0 bases and J 1 base; nucleotides not matched to a gene: 5. The CDR3 runs to 16 residues. The CDR3 spells CASSLARWDRNTEAFF. CDR3 nucleotide sequence: TGTGCCAGCAGCTTAGCCCGTTGGGACAGGAACACTGAAGCTTTCTTT.

The chain joins TRBV3-1 (or the pseudogene TRBV3-2) to TRBJ2-7, with 7 bases fitting TRBD2. This CDR3 has 15 amino acids. Germline values: CDR1 LGHDT, CDR2 YNNKEL (reference sequence). V lost 1 base, J lost 5 bases, and 8 bases stayed unmatched. The CDR3 region is CASSQVPGGSHEQYF. CDR3 in DNA: TGTGCCAGCAGCCAAGTGCCGGGGGGTAGCCACGAGCAGTACTTC.

The rearrangement links TRBV9 to TRBJ1-5; 10 bases agree with TRBD1. Germline V CDR1 and CDR2: SGDLS, YYNGEE. The CDR3 runs to 14 residues. V lost 4 bases and J lost 5; bases outside the gene matches: 3. CDR3 residues: CASSTGQGDQPQHF. The DNA for the CDR3 is TGTGCCAGCAGCACCGGACAGGGGGATCAGCCCCAGCATTTT.

Points on this clone: Within the sample, other DNA sequences also encode this same CDR3. The genes are TRBV12-3 or TRBV12-4 and TRBJ1-1, with D unclear. The V gene lost 3 bases and the J gene lost 5 bases, with 10 bases spanning the gap. The CDR3 is 13 amino acids. The CDR3 here is CASSFAIRTEAFF. CDR3 DNA: TGTGCCAGCAGTTTTGCCATCCGGACTGAAGCTTTCTTT.

This clone has only one observation. The chain employs TRBV7-2 and TRBJ2-7; 7 positions agree with TRBD1. The length of the CDR3 is 14 residues. J lost 2 bases, V lost 5 bases, and 6 bases had no gene match. Germline-derived CDR1 and CDR2 are SGHTA and FQGNSA. The CDR3 DNA follows: TGTGCCAGCAGCGGCTGGGACAGTACCTACGAGCAGTACTTC. Its protein product is CASSGWDSTYEQYF.

This chain links TRBV6-5 with TRBJ1-1; tentatively, D is TRBD1 (5 bases). The V and J ends lost 6 bases and 2 bases respectively, with 13 bases between them. Germline lookup yields CDR1 MNHEY and CDR2 SVGAGI. CDR3 length: 14 residues. The CDR3 sequence: CASSQDTLNTEAFF. CDR3 nucleotide sequence: TGTGCCAGCAGCCAGGACACCCTAAACACTGAAGCTTTCTTT.

This clone showed up just once. V usage is TRBV11-1 and J usage is TRBJ2-2; D perhaps matches TRBD1 (5 bases). CDR3 length: 15 residues. In germline, CDR1 is SGHAT, CDR2 FQDESV (reference sequence). The V end was cut by 4 bases, the J end by 6 bases, with 15 bases between. In DNA, the CDR3 is TGTGCCAGCAGCTGGGGCCGAAACGTTCCCGGGGAGCTGTTTTTT. Residues: CASSWGRNVPGELFF.

The chain carries TRBV15 and TRBJ1-5; possible D gene TRBD1, 6 bases. Trimming took 1 base from V and 13 from J, leaving 11 bases between them. The CDR3 covers 12 residues. CDR1 is LNHNV and CDR2 is YYDKDF in the germline V gene (reference sequence). The CDR3 DNA is TGTGCCACCAGCAGAGGGACAGACTTACAGCATTTT. Protein: CATSRGTDLQHF.

The gene calls are TRBV5-5 and TRBJ1-2; 7 bases are shared with TRBD1. The CDR3 consists of 14 residues. Unmatched junction bases numbered 6, after V lost 3 bases and J lost 4 bases. Germline V lookup: CDR1 SGHKS, CDR2 YYEKEE (reference sequence). The CDR3 spells CASSSPTGTYGYTF. The CDR3, as DNA: TGTGCCAGCAGCTCGCCGACAGGGACCTATGGCTACACCTTC.

The chain couples TRBV9 to TRBJ2-2; no reliable D call. The CDR3 runs to 15 residues. The V gene's germline CDR1 is SGDLS and CDR2 YYNGEE. The V gene lost 2 bases and the J gene lost 1 base, with 9 bases spanning the gap. CDR3 in amino acids: CASSVLHLNTGELFF. The CDR3 region has the DNA TGTGCCAGCAGCGTTTTACACCTGAACACCGGGGAGCTGTTTTTT.

The chain uses TRBV3-1 (or the pseudogene TRBV3-2) and TRBJ1-1; a weak D match, TRBD1 (6 bases). V was cut by 5 bases and J by 3 bases, with 10 bases left in between. The CDR3 covers 13 residues. CDR1 is LGHDT, CDR2 YNNKEL, per germline (reference sequence). As DNA, the CDR3 is TGTGCCAGCAGCTCAGGACAGTACACTGAAGCTTTCTTT. Amino acid sequence: CASSSGQYTEAFF.

The chain recombines TRBV19 with TRBJ2-7; D is undetermined. This CDR3 has 16 residues. Per the germline V gene, CDR1 is LNHDA and CDR2 is SQIVND (reference sequence). Trimming stripped 6 bases from V and 3 bases from J, with 21 bases between. As DNA, the CDR3 is TGTGCCAGTAGCGTCGGGTCCCCGGCACCCCTCTACGAGCAGTACTTC. Translation: CASSVGSPAPLYEQYF.

This chain connects TRBV30 to TRBJ1-1; D remains unclear. Per germline, CDR1 GTSNPN and CDR2 SVGIG (reference sequence). CDR3 length equals 11 residues. V lost 3 bases and J 7 bases, leaving 9 bases between the germline ends. The CDR3 here is CAWSLRFEAFF. The CDR3 DNA follows: TGTGCCTGGAGCCTCAGGTTTGAAGCTTTCTTT.

The chain is built from TRBV30 and TRBJ1-5, with D perhaps matching TRBD1 (5 bases). CDR1 is GTSNPN, CDR2 SVGIG, per germline (reference sequence). This CDR3 contains 14 residues. The ends were cut back, 3 bases at V and 3 bases at J, with 12 bases in the middle. CDR3 coding DNA: TGTGCCTGGAGGTTAAGGGGCCCCAATCAGCCCCAGCATTTT. Translated, it gives CAWRLRGPNQPQHF. The full variable domain, in which reference TRBV30 and TRBJ1-5 provide the parts outside the CDR3, is SQTIHQWPATLVQPVGSPLSLECTVEGTSNPNLYWYRQAAGRGLQLLFYSVGIGQISSEVPQNLSASRPQDRQFILSSKKLLLSDSGFYLCAWRLRGPNQPQHFGDGTRLSIL.

This clone was detected only once. This chain links TRBV15 with TRBJ1-2; possible D gene TRBD1, 5 bases. The germline V and J ends were trimmed by 1 base and 4 bases, with 7 bases remaining between them. The CDR3 is 13 residues long. Germline V gives CDR1 LNHNV, CDR2 YYDKDF (reference sequence). CDR3 in amino acids: CATSRGGAYGYTF. In DNA, the CDR3 is TGTGCCACCAGCAGAGGCGGGGCCTATGGCTACACCTTC.

This clone was counted once. V gene TRBV5-6 combines with J gene TRBJ1-5; D not resolved. Looked up from germline, CDR1 is SGHDT and CDR2 is YYEEEE. V lost 4 bases and J lost 3, with 20 bases in between. There are 17 residues in the CDR3. In DNA, the CDR3 is TGTGCCAGCAGCCTTGGGGTTTCTGCGGGTCTCAATCAGCCCCAGCATTTT. Amino acid sequence: CASSLGVSAGLNQPQHF. The full variable domain, completed using reference TRBV5-6 and TRBJ1-5, is DAGVTQSPTHLIKTRGQQVTLRCSPKSGHDTVSWYQQALGQGPQFIFQYYEEEERQRGNFPDRFSGHQFPNYSSELNVNALLLGDSALYLCASSLGVSAGLNQPQHFGDGTRLSIL.

The chain is built from TRBV9 and TRBJ2-3, with 10 bases identical to TRBD2. The CDR3 is 19 residues long. Trimming took 3 bases from V and 0 from J; bases not matched to a gene: 13. Germline values: CDR1 SGDLS, CDR2 YYNGEE. CDR3 nucleotide sequence: TGTGCCAGCAGCGCCTCTCGGACTAGCGGATTCTTTAGCACAGATACGCAGTATTTT. This sequence encodes CASSASRTSGFFSTDTQYF. Full variable domain (rest looked up from reference TRBV9 and TRBJ2-3): DSGVTQTPKHLITATGQRVTLRCSPRSGDLSVYWYQQSLDQGLQFLIQYYNGEERAKGNILERFSAQQFPDLHSELNLSSLELGDSALYFCASSASRTSGFFSTDTQYFGPGTRLTVL.

This clone has only a few counts. The rearrangement links TRBV3-1 (or the pseudogene TRBV3-2) to TRBJ2-1, with a possible D match to TRBD1 (6 bases). V was shortened by 8 bases and J by 9 bases, with 11 bases between the two germline ends. Germline V gene lookup returns CDR1 LGHDT and CDR2 YNNKEL (reference sequence). The CDR3 extends over 11 amino acids. The CDR3 loop reads CASVGAGEQFF. The DNA of the CDR3 is TGTGCCAGCGTGGGGGCCGGTGAGCAGTTCTTC.